These 3 T cell receptor beta chains share one sample of origin, sequenced in a study of blood T cell repertoires in COVID-19. Some clones are missing from TCRdb's copy, which holds only in-frame ones; the method was immunoSEQ multiplex PCR. The profile shows hundreds of thousands of clones, more than 70% of them singletons. Material: PBMCs or T cells enriched from blood (not recorded which). All receptors derive from a man aged 35-49 years in a cohort exposed to, infected with or recovered from COVID-19 (not recorded which).

V usage is TRBV23-1 and J usage is TRBJ1-2, with TRBD1 matching 7 bases. TRBV23-1 carries the ORF label, with uncertain function. The junction had 11 bases not matched to a gene; V was cut back by 10 bases and J by 0 bases. CDR3 length equals 15 residues. The CDR3 reads CATPTERGPNYGYTF. The CDR3 region has the DNA TGCGCCACCCCCACTGAGAGGGGGCCTAACTATGGCTACACCTTC.

The chain recombines TRBV18 with TRBJ1-3; the match to TRBD1 covers 7 bases. The germline V gene encodes CDR1 KGHSH and CDR2 LQKENI. The J segment lost 8 bases and the V segment lost 3 bases, leaving 13 bases of the junction unmatched. The CDR3 is 16 amino acids. The CDR3 here is CASSPQQGTVGDTIYF. Written as DNA, the CDR3 is TGTGCCAGCTCACCTCAACAGGGGACCGTGGGGGACACCATATATTTT.

V is TRBV7-2 and J is TRBJ1-1, with D unresolved. This CDR3 is built from 15 residues. CDR1 is SGHTA and CDR2 is FQGNSA in the germline V gene. V shed 3 bases and J shed 0 bases, with 11 bases lying between them. CDR3 protein: CASSLASQLNTEAFF. In nucleotides, the CDR3 is TGTGCCAGCAGCTTGGCTTCACAGCTGAACACTGAAGCTTTCTTT.